Listed below are T cell receptor beta chains from one sample, sequenced in a study of CD8 T cells in ankylosing spondylitis. TCRdb ran MiXCR on the 5' RACE reads and lists one entry per CDR3 protein. This table holds some 39,000 distinct CDR3 sequences, 13% found once. Sequenced: synovial fluid, either unsorted or a sorted T cell fraction (not recorded which). These receptors were collected from a male donor with ankylosing spondylitis. Each CDR3 is given with its conserved first and last residue. A D gene is named only where the DNA matches it firmly. The size entry is marked missing in some rows and otherwise reads once, few, many or a size class.

V gene,D gene,clone size,J gene,CDR3 DNA,CDR3 protein
TRBV6-5,.,many,TRBJ2-7,TGTGCCAGCAGTTACGATGGGACGCCCTCCTACGAGCAGTACTTC,CASSYDGTPSYEQYF
TRBV24-1,.,.,TRBJ2-1,TGTGCCACCAGTGATTTGCAATGGCAGTACAATGAGCAGTTCTTC,CATSDLQWQYNEQFF
TRBV4-3,.,.,TRBJ1-5,TGCGCCAGCAGCCAAGATTTAGGCTTCTATAGCAATCAGCCCCAGCATTTT,CASSQDLGFYSNQPQHF
TRBV29-1,TRBD2,.,TRBJ2-5,TGCAGCGTTGATAGCCCCGGGGGGGGGAAAGAGACCCAGTACTTC,CSVDSPGGGKETQYF
TRBV27,.,few,TRBJ2-3,TGTGCCAGCAGTTTAAGGGGACCAACGGTAGATACGCAGTATTTT,CASSLRGPTVDTQYF
TRBV7-9,.,.,TRBJ2-5,TGTGCCAGCAGCTTAGACCCAGGTTCGCCGAACCAAGAGACCCAGTACTTC,CASSLDPGSPNQETQYF
TRBV20-1,.,few,TRBJ1-6,TGCAGTGCTAGGGGATCTGCTGATAATTCACCCCTCCACTTT,CSARGSADNSPLHF
TRBV5-1,.,few,TRBJ1-5,TGCGCCAGCAGCCCGGGTCCTATATTGGGCAATCAGCCCCAGCATTTT,CASSPGPILGNQPQHF
TRBV13,TRBD1,.,TRBJ1-2,TGTGCCAGCAGCCCCCGACAGGGTCGGTTTGGCTACACCTTC,CASSPRQGRFGYTF
TRBV9,TRBD2,few,TRBJ2-2,TGTGCCAGCAGCGCCGGGACTAGCGGCTACACCGGGGAGCTGTTTTTT,CASSAGTSGYTGELFF
TRBV6-2/TRBV6-3,TRBD2,.,TRBJ2-7,TGTGCCAGCAGTTACGGAGCGGGGGGGCTGTACGAGCAGTACTTC,CASSYGAGGLYEQYF
TRBV6-2/TRBV6-3,.,few,TRBJ2-2,TGTGCCAGCAGTTCCCTGGAGGGTTTATGGACCGGGGAGCTGTTTTTT,CASSSLEGLWTGELFF
TRBV6-1,.,.,TRBJ1-2,TGTGCCAGCAGCCGGGACATCTATGGCTACACCTTC,CASSRDIYGYTF
TRBV25-1,.,many,TRBJ1-6,TGTGCCAGCAGTGATTGGCTTTCACCCCTCCACTTT,CASSDWLSPLHF
TRBV7-9,.,many,TRBJ1-5,TGTGCCAGCTCCCCCACGGAGGGCGGCGATCAGCCCCAGCATTTT,CASSPTEGGDQPQHF
TRBV9,.,.,TRBJ2-1,TGTGCCAGCAGCGTAGATGGTAGCGGCTACAATGAGCAGTTCTTC,CASSVDGSGYNEQFF
TRBV20-1,TRBD2,many,TRBJ2-7,TGCAGTGCTTCTAGCGGAAGCTCCTACGAGCAGTACTTC,CSASSGSSYEQYF
TRBV20-1,TRBD1,many,TRBJ1-6,TGCAGTGCGCAGGACAGGGCCGATAATTCACCCCTCCACTTT,CSAQDRADNSPLHF
TRBV28,.,.,TRBJ2-7,TGTGCCAGCAGTCCCCTGGTAGCGGCCTACGAGCAGTACTTC,CASSPLVAAYEQYF
TRBV20-1,.,.,TRBJ2-7,TGCAGTCCCTTTACGGGCGAGCAGTACTTC,CSPFTGEQYF
TRBV28,.,many,TRBJ2-7,TGTGCCAGCAGTTCCAGTTCCCCCTACGAGCAGTACTTC,CASSSSSPYEQYF
TRBV20-1,TRBD2,.,TRBJ2-7,TGCAGTGCTAGAGATAGAGGGATGCGGACTAGTGGGTACGAGCAGTACTTC,CSARDRGMRTSGYEQYF
TRBV9,TRBD1,large,TRBJ2-3,TGTGCCAGCAAAGGGACAGCTAGCACAGATACGCAGTATTTT,CASKGTASTDTQYF
TRBV4-1,TRBD1,.,TRBJ1-1,TGCGCCAGCAGCCAACTACAGGGGAGCACTGAAGCTTTCTTT,CASSQLQGSTEAFF
TRBV5-1,TRBD1,few,TRBJ1-6,TGCGCCAGCAGCACAAGACAGGGGTCACCCCTCCACTTT,CASSTRQGSPLHF
TRBV30,.,.,TRBJ2-2,TGTGCCTGGATTTATGGGGATCGGTCCGGGGAGCTGTTTTTT,CAWIYGDRSGELFF
TRBV12-3/TRBV12-4,.,many,TRBJ2-1,TGTGCCAGCAGCCTCGTAGTAGGCAGTGAGCAGTTCTTC,CASSLVVGSEQFF
TRBV20-1,TRBD2,many,TRBJ2-1,TGCAGTGCTAGAGGCGGGAGGCTCCAAGTGTCGTACAATGAGCAGTTCTTC,CSARGGRLQVSYNEQFF
TRBV15,TRBD1,.,TRBJ2-3,TGTGCCACCAGCAGAGATCTGGTACAGGGGGCGGATAGCACAGATACGCAGTATTTT,CATSRDLVQGADSTDTQYF
TRBV10-3,TRBD2,few,TRBJ2-5,TGTGCCATCAGTGGGCCAGCGGGGGGCCAAGAGACCCAGTACTTC,CAISGPAGGQETQYF